One and the same sample provided the 25 T cell receptor beta chains below, sequenced in a study of breast tumors, draining lymph nodes, adjacent tissues. Using its own MiXCR run on the multiplex PCR reads, TCRdb lists one record per CDR3 protein. The table records 250,000 or so distinct CDR3 sequences, 30% to 35% of them present only once. The lymph nodes were axillary draining lymph nodes from breast cancer patients. The sequenced sample was axillary lymph node tissue. The receptors shown here come from a female donor with breast cancer. Some clones in this sample may be carry-over from other donors' samples.

This clonotype was detected a few times. At one end, the junction sequence differs from germline, possibly due to a read error. The CDR3 DNA is TGCAGTGCTAGAAGTATCTCTGGGGCCACCGTCCTGACTTTC. This sequence encodes CSARSISGATVLTF. This rearrangement joins TRBV20-1 to TRBJ2-6, with D possibly TRBD1 on 5 matching bases. The CDR3 is 14 amino acids. The germline V gene encodes CDR1 DFQATT and CDR2 SNEGSKA (reference sequence).

The table lists this clonotype with many counts. The genes are TRBV25-1 and TRBJ2-3, with D possibly being TRBD1 or TRBD2 (6 bases each). The CDR3 is 16 residues long. Germline V CDR1 and CDR2: MGHDK, SYGVNS. Trimming pared 6 bases from V and 1 base from J, leaving 17 bases between. In nucleotides, the CDR3 is TGTGCCAGCAGCACCGGGGCCGGGGGCCGCACAGATACGCAGTATTTT. Encoded protein: CASSTGAGGRTDTQYF.

Concerning this clonotype: Possible read error: a much larger clone is one base away. Here the CDR3 omits its conserved ending phenylalanine or tryptophan, so a read error is the likely source. The J gene is TRBJ2-6, the V gene TRBV6-5; no clear D gene. Germline V gene sequence: CDR1 MNHEY, CDR2 SVGAGI. The CDR3 loop spans 16 amino acids. Trimming pared 5 bases from V and 4 bases from J, leaving 15 bases between. The CDR3 bases are TGTGCCAGCAGTGAAGGCGCGTCTCGCGGGGCCAACGTCCTGACTTCC. Its protein product is CASSEGASRGANVLTS.

Many counts were recorded for this clonotype. This chain's CDR3 is CSATPHYRVQGETQYF. CDR3 DNA: TGCAGTGCTACGCCACACTACAGGGTCCAAGGGGAGACCCAGTACTTC. The rearrangement joins TRBV20-1 to TRBJ2-5; TRBD1 might be the D (6 bases). Per germline, CDR1 DFQATT and CDR2 SNEGSKA (reference sequence). CDR3 size: 16 residues. Trimming took off 4 bases at V and 5 bases at J, with 23 bases between the two ends.

A few counts support this clonotype. The chain is built from TRBV7-9 and TRBJ1-1; TRBD1 matches at 8 bases. Germline V CDR1 and CDR2: SEHNR, FQNEAQ (reference sequence). V lost 5 bases and J lost 3; bases outside the gene matches: 8. This CDR3 comprises 15 residues. As DNA, the CDR3 is TGTGCCAGCAGCGCTCTCCAGGGGGCGCACACTGAAGCTTTCTTT. It is translated as CASSALQGAHTEAFF. Looking up the rest from reference TRBV7-9 and TRBJ1-1 gives the full variable domain: DTGVSQNPRHKITKRGQNVTFRCDPISEHNRLYWYRQTLGQGPEFLTYFQNEAQLEKSRLLSDRFSAERPKGSFSTLEIQRTEQGDSAMYLCASSALQGAHTEAFFGQGTRLTVV.

In this sample, this clonotype turned up many times. The CDR3 here is CASSITGGNQPQHF. The DNA of the CDR3 is TGTGCCAGTAGTATTACCGGGGGCAATCAGCCCCAGCATTTT. The J gene is TRBJ1-5, the V gene TRBV19; no definite D call. Germline V CDR1 and CDR2: LNHDA, SQIVND (reference sequence). The V end was cut by 3 bases, the J end by 2 bases, with 8 bases between. CDR3 size: 14 residues.

With respect to this clonotype: A read error may be the cause here, since a much bigger clone is one base away. This chain joins TRBV7-3 and TRBJ2-1; 13 bases agree with TRBD2. V gave up 1 base and J gave up 4 bases; unmatched junction bases: 7. The length of the CDR3 is 18 residues. In germline, CDR1 is SGHTA, CDR2 FQGTGA. The CDR3 protein is CASSLREETSGRYNEQFF. In DNA, the CDR3 is TGTGCCAGCAGCTTAAGGGAAGAGACTAGCGGGAGGTACAATGAGCAGTTCTTC.

The table lists this clonotype with a few counts. This may be a read error, as it is one base from a much larger clone. The chain joins TRBV11-3 to TRBJ2-7; maybe TRBD1 (5 bases). The germline CDR1 and CDR2 sequences are SGHNT and YENEEA. The germline V and J ends were trimmed by 5 bases and 9 bases, with 14 bases remaining between them. The CDR3 consists of 12 residues. For the CDR3, the DNA is TGTGCCAGCAGCCTCATGGGTGGGGCGCAGTACTTC. Residues: CASSLMGGAQYF.

This clonotype was recorded only once. The chain joins TRBV2 to TRBJ2-2; TRBD2 matches at 10 bases. CDR3 length: 15 amino acids. Germline-derived CDR1 and CDR2 are SNHLY and FYNNEI. Unmatched junction bases numbered 6, after V lost 6 bases and J lost 5 bases. CDR3 loop: CASRRTSGQTGELFF. The CDR3 DNA sequence: TGTGCCAGCAGGCGGACTAGCGGTCAGACCGGGGAGCTGTTTTTT.

This clonotype came up many times. J is TRBJ2-1 and V is TRBV7-3, with 13 positions matching TRBD2. This CDR3 contains 14 residues. Germline loops: CDR1 SGHTA, CDR2 FQGTGA. Trimming cost V 4 bases and J 8 bases; bases outside gene matches: 2. This CDR3 is CASSSGLAGDEQFF. The CDR3 DNA reads TGTGCCAGCAGCTCCGGACTAGCGGGAGATGAGCAGTTCTTC. The full variable domain, with the rest looked up from reference TRBV7-3 and TRBJ2-1, is GAGVSQTPSNKVTEKGKYVELRCDPISGHTALYWYRQSLGQGPEFLIYFQGTGAADDSGLPNDRFFAVRPEGSVSTLKIQRTERGDSAVYLCASSSGLAGDEQFFGPGTRLTVL.

The V call is TRBV24-1, the J call TRBJ1-6; perhaps TRBD1 as D (6 bases). The germline CDR1 and CDR2 sequences are KGHDR and SFDVKD. This CDR3 contains 13 residues. The V gene lost 6 bases and the J gene lost 9 bases, with 11 bases spanning the gap. CDR3 coding DNA: TGTGCCACCAGTTCAGGGGCATCTTCACCCCTCCACTTT. Its protein product is CATSSGASSPLHF.

Ten or more counts support this clonotype. The chain couples TRBV10-3 to TRBJ2-5, with 9 bases aligning to TRBD1. Germline CDR1 and CDR2: ENHRY and SYGVKD. The CDR3 has 14 amino acids. V lost 3 bases, J lost 3 bases, and 2 bases stayed unmatched. The CDR3 is CAISEGTGKETQYF. DNA for the CDR3: TGTGCCATCAGTGAAGGGACAGGGAAAGAGACCCAGTACTTC.

At least ten counts were recorded for this clonotype. V and J are TRBV13 and TRBJ2-1; D is undetermined. The germline V gene has CDR1 PRHDT and CDR2 FYEKMQ (reference sequence). The CDR3 extends over 11 amino acids. V dropped 5 bases and J dropped 8 bases, with 7 bases sitting between them. CDR3 sequence (DNA): TGTGCCAGCAGCGCATCCTATGAGCAGTTCTTC. Translation: CASSASYEQFF.

V is TRBV3-1 and J is TRBJ2-5, with TRBD2 matching over 14 bases. The germline V gene encodes CDR1 LGHDT and CDR2 YNNKEL (reference sequence). The length of the CDR3 is 16 residues. V was clipped by 3 bases and J by 5 bases; unmatched bases: 5. CDR3 amino acids: CASSQGLAGVRETQYF. The CDR3, as DNA: TGTGCCAGCAGCCAGGGACTAGCGGGAGTACGGGAGACCCAGTACTTC.

This clonotype has ten or more counts. The chain links TRBV7-3 to TRBJ2-1; TRBD1 matches 9 bases. The length of the CDR3 is 14 residues. Trimming cost V 5 bases and J 6 bases; bases outside gene matches: 5. CDR1 is SGHTA, CDR2 FQGTGA, per germline. This CDR3 reads CASSPQGAGNEQFF. In DNA, the CDR3 is TGTGCCAGCAGCCCACAGGGGGCTGGCAATGAGCAGTTCTTC.

This clonotype was picked up one time. V gene TRBV24-1 combines with J gene TRBJ2-2; D is possibly TRBD1 (5 bases). V was trimmed by 2 bases and J by 13 bases, leaving 16 bases between them. Germline V gene data show CDR1 as KGHDR and CDR2 as SFDVKD. The length of the CDR3 is 14 residues. The CDR3 is CATSDSFTRQGLFF. CDR3 in DNA: TGTGCCACCAGTGATTCATTTACCCGCCAGGGGCTGTTTTTT.

This sequence joins TRBV29-1 and TRBJ2-3; TRBD2 aligns across 11 bases. The CDR3 has 15 amino acids. Germline lookup yields CDR1 SQVTM and CDR2 ANQGSEA. With 8 bases clipped from V and 2 bases from J, the junction kept 9 bases outside the gene matches. CDR3 loop: CSTTLGLADTDTQYF. Written as DNA, the CDR3 is TGCAGCACGACCCTGGGACTAGCGGACACAGATACGCAGTATTTT.

The V call is TRBV5-1, the J call TRBJ1-4; D not certain. The CDR3 runs to 15 residues. Germline CDR1 reads SGHRS; CDR2 reads YFSETQ. V lost 1 base to trimming and J lost 3 bases, with 10 bases between them. CDR3 in amino acids: CASSLMGGANEKLFF. For the CDR3, the DNA is TGCGCCAGCAGCTTGATGGGCGGGGCTAATGAAAAACTGTTTTTT.

The chain links TRBV20-1 to TRBJ2-1; TRBD2 aligns across 11 bases. CDR3 length: 15 amino acids. After removal of 5 bases from V and 3 bases from J, the junction contained 6 bases not matched to a gene. Germline V gene data show CDR1 as DFQATT and CDR2 as SNEGSKA (reference sequence). Here the CDR3 reads CSAPAGTSGYNEQFF. CDR3 bases: TGCAGTGCTCCAGCCGGGACTAGCGGCTACAATGAGCAGTTCTTC.

As concerns this clonotype: Because the CDR3 is missing its conserved closing phenylalanine or tryptophan, this is likely a read error. It is unclear where the CDR3 begins or ends on the DNA, so no DNA is shown, and the CDR3 is as TCRdb lists it. The gene calls are TRBV7-9 and TRBJ2-6. Both ends counted, the CDR3 spans 8 residues. The germline gives CDR1 SEHNR, CDR2 FQNEAQ (reference sequence). The CDR3 reads CASSSWTG.

Comments on this clonotype: This may be a read error, as it is one base from a much larger clone. J is TRBJ2-3 and V is TRBV27; D remains ambiguous. CDR1 MNHEY and CDR2 SMNVEV come from the germline V gene (reference sequence). The CDR3 spans 10 residues. In DNA, the CDR3 is TGTGCCAGCCCCTCAGATACGCAGTGTTTT. This encodes CASPSDTQCF.

This clonotype occurred many times. This chain links TRBV30 with TRBJ2-3; D not certain. This CDR3 has 14 residues. The ends were cut back, 0 bases at V and 1 base at J, with 8 bases in the middle. CDR1 and CDR2 (germline): GTSNPN, SVGIG (reference sequence). Written as DNA, the CDR3 is TGTGCCTGGAGTGTACCTGGTGGCACAGATACGCAGTATTTT. This codes for CAWSVPGGTDTQYF.

This clonotype has only a few counts. The chain carries TRBV28 and TRBJ1-4; D gene unclear. CDR1 and CDR2 from the germline V gene are MDHEN and SYDVKM. The CDR3 length is 13 residues. Trimming took 5 bases from V and 8 from J, leaving 12 bases between them. As DNA, the CDR3 is TGTGCCAGCAGTCTGGACTCAACCGAAAAACTGTTTTTT. Its protein product is CASSLDSTEKLFF. Together with reference TRBV28 and TRBJ1-4, the CDR3 gives the full variable domain: DVKVTQSSRYLVKRTGEKVFLECVQDMDHENMFWYRQDPGLGLRLIYFSYDVKMKEKGDIPEGYSVSREKKERFSLILESASTNQTSMYLCASSLDSTEKLFFGSGTQLSVL.

This clonotype occurred many times. A junction end diverges from the germline sequence, so it may reflect a read error. This chain uses TRBV29-1 with TRBJ2-1; the D is unclear. The CDR3 is 10 residues long. CDR1 is SQVTM and CDR2 is ANQGSEA in the germline V gene. CDR3 protein: CSVEDAYESF. The CDR3 region has the DNA TGCAGCGTTGAAGACGCCTACGAGTCCTTC.

The chain employs TRBV20-1 and TRBJ2-2, with 8 bases matching TRBD2. The germline V gene encodes CDR1 DFQATT and CDR2 SNEGSKA (reference sequence). V shed 0 bases and J 3 bases; nucleotides not matched to a gene: 6. This CDR3 is 16 amino acids long. CDR3 region: CSARDAGGADTGELFF. In DNA, the CDR3 is TGCAGTGCTAGAGATGCCGGGGGGGCCGACACCGGGGAGCTGTTTTTT.